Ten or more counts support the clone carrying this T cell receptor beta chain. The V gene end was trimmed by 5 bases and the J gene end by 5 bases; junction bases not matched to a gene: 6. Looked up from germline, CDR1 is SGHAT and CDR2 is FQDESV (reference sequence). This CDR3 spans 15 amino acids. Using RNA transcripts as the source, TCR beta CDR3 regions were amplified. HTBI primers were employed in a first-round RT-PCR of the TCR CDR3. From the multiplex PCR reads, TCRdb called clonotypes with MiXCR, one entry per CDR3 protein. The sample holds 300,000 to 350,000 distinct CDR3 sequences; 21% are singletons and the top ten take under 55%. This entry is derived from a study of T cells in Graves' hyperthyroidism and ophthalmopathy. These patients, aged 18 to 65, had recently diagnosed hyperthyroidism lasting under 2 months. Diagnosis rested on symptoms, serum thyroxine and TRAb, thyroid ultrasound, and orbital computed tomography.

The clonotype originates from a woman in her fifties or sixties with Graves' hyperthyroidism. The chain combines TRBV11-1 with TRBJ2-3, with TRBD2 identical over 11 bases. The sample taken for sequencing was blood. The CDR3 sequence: CASSILAGVRDTQYF. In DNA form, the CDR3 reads TGTGCCAGCAGCATACTAGCGGGAGTGAGAGATACGCAGTATTTT.